This T cell receptor (beta chain) emerged from a study of CD8+CD57+ T cells in acquired aplastic anemia. TCR beta VDJ and CDR3 were profiled, and genomic DNA was the template. TCRdb re-called the reads through MiXCR, storing one row per CDR3 protein. This table has around 200,000 distinct CDR3 sequences, roughly half appearing once. This clonotype occurred a few times. CDR1 is KGHDR, CDR2 SFDVKD, per germline. This CDR3 is built from 14 residues. V was shortened by 5 bases and J by 3 bases, with 12 bases between the two germline ends. Patients who underwent sequencing had shown CD8+CD57+ cell expansion by flow cytometry.

The sequence was obtained from a human donor with aplastic anemia. This rearrangement joins TRBV24-1 to TRBJ1-2, with D uncertain. Sequences were obtained from sorted CD4+, CD8+, or CD8+CD57+ T cells (not recorded which) from PBMCs. CDR3 region: CATSGRNRYYGYTF. In DNA form, the CDR3 reads TGTGCCACCAGTGGGAGGAACAGATACTATGGCTACACCTTC.